The clone carrying this TCR beta chain was observed a few times. The antigen remains unidentified. The record originates from a study of molecular identifiers for immune sequencing clone quantification. CDR3 length equals 16 residues. V lost 5 bases to trimming and J lost 0 bases; unmatched junction nucleotides: 8. Germline CDR1 and CDR2: SEHNR and FQNEAQ (reference sequence). Previously published methods and listed TCR primers were used for the bulk TCR libraries. TCRdb recomputed calls from the PCR reads with MiXCR, one row per CDR3 protein. Here the sample spans some 320,000 distinct CDR3 sequences, 24% being singletons. The study, taken as a whole, reports: Clonotypes surpassing 20 RNA copies contained over 99% of effector molecules, versus under 1% in naive cells.

Sequencing was performed on naive CD8+ T cells from blood, with Jurkat cell RNA spiked in. The subset is: FACS-sorted CD8+CD4-CCR7+CD45RA+ naive T cells. The gene calls are TRBV7-9 and TRBJ2-3; the match to TRBD2 covers 7 bases. The TCR originated in a human donor in good health. Some libraries in this study had Jurkat cell RNA spiked in. CDR3 nucleotides: TGTGCCAGCAGCATCATGCTAGCGGCTAGCACAGATACGCAGTATTTT. This sequence encodes CASSIMLAASTDTQYF.